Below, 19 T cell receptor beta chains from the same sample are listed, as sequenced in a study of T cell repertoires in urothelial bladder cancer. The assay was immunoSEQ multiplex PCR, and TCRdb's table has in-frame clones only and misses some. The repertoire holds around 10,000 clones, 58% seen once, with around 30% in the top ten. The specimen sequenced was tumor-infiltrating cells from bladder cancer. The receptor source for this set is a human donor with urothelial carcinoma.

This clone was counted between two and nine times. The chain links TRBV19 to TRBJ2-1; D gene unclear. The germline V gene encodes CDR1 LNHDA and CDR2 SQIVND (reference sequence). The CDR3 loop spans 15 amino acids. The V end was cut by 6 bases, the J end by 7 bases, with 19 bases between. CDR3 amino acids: CASSWPRAQDNEQFF. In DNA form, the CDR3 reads TGTGCCAGTAGCTGGCCTAGGGCCCAGGATAATGAGCAGTTCTTC.

Written as DNA, the CDR3 is TGTGCCAGCAGTTACGGACACCAAGCTAACTATGGCTACACCTTC. Translating it yields CASSYGHQANYGYTF. The genes are TRBV6-5 and TRBJ1-2; maybe TRBD1 (5 bases). The CDR3 spans 15 residues. Deletions cut 2 bases from V and 0 bases from J, with 10 bases between. Germline values: CDR1 MNHEY, CDR2 SVGAGI.

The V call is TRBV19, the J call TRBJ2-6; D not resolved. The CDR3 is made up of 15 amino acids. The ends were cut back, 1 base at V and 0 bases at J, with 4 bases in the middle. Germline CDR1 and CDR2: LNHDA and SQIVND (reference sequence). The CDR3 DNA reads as TGTGCCAGTAGTATAGGGGTCTCTGGGGCCAACGTCCTGACTTTC. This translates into CASSIGVSGANVLTF.

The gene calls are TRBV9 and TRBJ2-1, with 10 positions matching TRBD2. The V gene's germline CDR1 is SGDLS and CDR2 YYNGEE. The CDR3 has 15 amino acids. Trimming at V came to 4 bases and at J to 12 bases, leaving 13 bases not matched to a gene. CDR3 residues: CASSPGVAGGLGQFF. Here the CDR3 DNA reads TGTGCCAGCAGCCCCGGGGTAGCGGGGGGTCTGGGGCAGTTCTTC. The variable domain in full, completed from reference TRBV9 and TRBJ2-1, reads DSGVTQTPKHLITATGQRVTLRCSPRSGDLSVYWYQQSLDQGLQFLIQYYNGEERAKGNILERFSAQQFPDLHSELNLSSLELGDSALYFCASSPGVAGGLGQFFGPGTRLTVL.

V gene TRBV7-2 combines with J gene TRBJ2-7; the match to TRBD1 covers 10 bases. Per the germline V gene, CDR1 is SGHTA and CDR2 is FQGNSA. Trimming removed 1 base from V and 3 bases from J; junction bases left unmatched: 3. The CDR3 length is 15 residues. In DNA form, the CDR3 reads TGTGCCAGCAGCTTAGGGGGGACAGGGGACTACGAGCAGTACTTC. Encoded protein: CASSLGGTGDYEQYF.

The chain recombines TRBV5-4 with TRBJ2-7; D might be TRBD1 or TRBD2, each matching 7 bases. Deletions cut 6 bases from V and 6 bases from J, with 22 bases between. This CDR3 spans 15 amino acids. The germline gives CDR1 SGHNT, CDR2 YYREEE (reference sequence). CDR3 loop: CASNQGGEGVREQYF. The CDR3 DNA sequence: TGTGCCAGCAATCAGGGGGGGGAGGGGGTTCGCGAGCAGTACTTC. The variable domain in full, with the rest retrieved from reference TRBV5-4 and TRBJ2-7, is ETGVTQSPTHLIKTRGQQVTLRCSSQSGHNTVSWYQQALGQGPQFIFQYYREEENGRGNFPPRFSGLQFPNYSSELNVNALELDDSALYLCASNQGGEGVREQYFGPGTRLTVT.

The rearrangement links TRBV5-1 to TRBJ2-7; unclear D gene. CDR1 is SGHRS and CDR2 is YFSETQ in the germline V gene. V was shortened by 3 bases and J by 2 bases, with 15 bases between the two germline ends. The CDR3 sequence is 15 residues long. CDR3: CASSSLKSPPYEQYF. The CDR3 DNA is TGCGCCAGCAGCTCCCTCAAGTCCCCGCCCTACGAGCAGTACTTC. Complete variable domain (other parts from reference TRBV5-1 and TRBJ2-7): KAGVTQTPRYLIKTRGQQVTLSCSPISGHRSVSWYQQTPGQGLQFLFEYFSETQRNKGNFPGRFSGRQFSNSRSEMNVSTLELGDSALYLCASSSLKSPPYEQYFGPGTRLTVT.

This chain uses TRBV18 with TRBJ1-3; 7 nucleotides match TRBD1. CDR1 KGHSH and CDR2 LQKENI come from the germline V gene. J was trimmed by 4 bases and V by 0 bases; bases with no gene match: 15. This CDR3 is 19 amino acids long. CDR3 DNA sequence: TGTGCCAGCTCACCACCGGAGCGGCGGGACAGAGCAATCGGAAACACCATATATTTT. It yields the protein CASSPPERRDRAIGNTIYF.

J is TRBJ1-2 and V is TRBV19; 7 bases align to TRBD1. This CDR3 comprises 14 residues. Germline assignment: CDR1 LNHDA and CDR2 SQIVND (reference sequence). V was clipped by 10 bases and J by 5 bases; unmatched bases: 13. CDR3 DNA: TGTGCCACCTCGCCTACAGGGGACCTATATGGCTACACCTTC. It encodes CATSPTGDLYGYTF.

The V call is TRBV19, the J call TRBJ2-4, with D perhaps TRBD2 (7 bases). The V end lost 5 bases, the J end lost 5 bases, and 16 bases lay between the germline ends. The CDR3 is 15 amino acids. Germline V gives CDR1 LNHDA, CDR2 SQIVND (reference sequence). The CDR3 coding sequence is TGTGCCAGTAGTCGAACCGGGGGGCGAGAAAACATTCAGTACTTC. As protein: CASSRTGGRENIQYF.

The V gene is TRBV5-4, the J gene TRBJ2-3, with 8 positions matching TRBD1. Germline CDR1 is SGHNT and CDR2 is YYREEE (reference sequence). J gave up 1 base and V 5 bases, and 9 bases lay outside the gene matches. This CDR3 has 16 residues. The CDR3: CASRASQGVGTDTQYF. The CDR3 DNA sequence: TGTGCCAGCAGGGCCTCACAGGGGGTAGGCACAGATACGCAGTATTTT.

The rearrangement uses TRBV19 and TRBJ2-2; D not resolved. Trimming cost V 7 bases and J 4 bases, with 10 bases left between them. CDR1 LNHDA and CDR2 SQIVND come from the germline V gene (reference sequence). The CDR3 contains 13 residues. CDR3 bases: TGTGCCAGTACGTTGGGTTTCACCGGGGAGCTGTTTTTT. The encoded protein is CASTLGFTGELFF.

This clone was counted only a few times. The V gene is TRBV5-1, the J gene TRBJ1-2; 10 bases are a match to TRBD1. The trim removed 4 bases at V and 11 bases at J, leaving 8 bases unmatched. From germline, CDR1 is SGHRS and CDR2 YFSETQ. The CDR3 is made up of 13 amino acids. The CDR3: CASSIGQGDRYTF. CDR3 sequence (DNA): TGCGCCAGCAGCATAGGACAGGGGGATCGGTACACCTTC.

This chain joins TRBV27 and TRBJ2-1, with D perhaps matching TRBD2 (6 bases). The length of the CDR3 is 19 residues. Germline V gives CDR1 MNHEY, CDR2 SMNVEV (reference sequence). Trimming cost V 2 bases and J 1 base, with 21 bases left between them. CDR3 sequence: CASSLLRTMAGLSYNEQFF. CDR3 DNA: TGTGCCAGCAGTTTACTGCGAACCATGGCGGGGCTATCCTACAATGAGCAGTTCTTC.

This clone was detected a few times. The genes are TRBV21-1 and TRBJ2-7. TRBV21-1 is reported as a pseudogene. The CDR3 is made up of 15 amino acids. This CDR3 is CASSKVGGCSYEQYF. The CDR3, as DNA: TGTGCCAGCAGCAAAGTTGGGGGTTGTTCCTACGAGCAGTACTTC.

CDR3: CASSGQNSPLHF. The CDR3 DNA is TGTGCCAGCTCAGGACAAAATTCACCCCTCCACTTT. The chain has TRBV18 and TRBJ1-6; D possibly corresponds to TRBD1 (5 bases). The V and J ends lost 5 bases and 7 bases respectively, with 6 bases between them. Germline values: CDR1 KGHSH, CDR2 LQKENI. This CDR3 region has 12 residues.

CDR3 bases: TGTGCCAGCAGCCTGGGACAGGGACTAATGGTAGGGGACGAGCAGTACTTC. It encodes CASSLGQGLMVGDEQYF. V gene TRBV5-6 combines with J gene TRBJ2-7; the match to TRBD1 covers 9 bases. V dropped 4 bases and J dropped 5; count of bases not matched to a gene: 16. Per the germline V gene, CDR1 is SGHDT and CDR2 is YYEEEE. The CDR3 length is 17 residues.

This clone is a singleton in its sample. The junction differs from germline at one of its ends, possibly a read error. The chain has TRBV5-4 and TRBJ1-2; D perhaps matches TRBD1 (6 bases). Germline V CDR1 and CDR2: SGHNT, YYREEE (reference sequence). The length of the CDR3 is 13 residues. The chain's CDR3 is CASSETGNYGYTF. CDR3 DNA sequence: TGCGCCAGCAGCGAAACAGGGAACTATGGCTACACCTTC.

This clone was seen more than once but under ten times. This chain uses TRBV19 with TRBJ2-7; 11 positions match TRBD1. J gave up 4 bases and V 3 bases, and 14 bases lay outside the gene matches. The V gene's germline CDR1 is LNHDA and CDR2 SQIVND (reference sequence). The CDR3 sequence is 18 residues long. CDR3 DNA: TGTGCCAGTAGTATGCCAACTATGAACCGGGACAGGGGGTACGAGCAGTACTTC. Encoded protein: CASSMPTMNRDRGYEQYF.